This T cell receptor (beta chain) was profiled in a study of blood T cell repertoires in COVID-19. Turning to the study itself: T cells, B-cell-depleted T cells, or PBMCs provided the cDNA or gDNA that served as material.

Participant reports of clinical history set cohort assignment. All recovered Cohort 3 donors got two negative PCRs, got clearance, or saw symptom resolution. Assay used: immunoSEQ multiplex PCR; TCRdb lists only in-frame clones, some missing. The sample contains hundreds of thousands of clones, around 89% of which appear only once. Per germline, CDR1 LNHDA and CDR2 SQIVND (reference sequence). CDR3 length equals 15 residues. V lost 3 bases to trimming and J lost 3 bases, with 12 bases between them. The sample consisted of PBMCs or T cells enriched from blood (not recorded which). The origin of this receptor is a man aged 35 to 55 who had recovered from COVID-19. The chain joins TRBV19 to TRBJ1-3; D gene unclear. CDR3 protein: CASSISIRYGNTIYF. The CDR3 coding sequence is TGTGCCAGTAGTATTTCTATACGTTATGGAAACACCATATATTTT.